This TCR beta chain was sequenced for a study of identical twins. Study results and limitations: Twins' surplus sharing was weaker for beta out-of-frame sequences. Those out-of-frame alpha sequences shared by twins showed an excess of low generation probability. Its conclusions, products of cross-sectional statistical analysis, did not come from following the same donors.

Using its own MiXCR run on the 5' RACE reads, TCRdb lists one record per CDR3 protein. The table has 1,800,000 or so distinct CDR3 sequences, about 31% seen once; the top ten hold less than 0.35%. This CDR3 spans 18 amino acids. Germline CDR1 and CDR2: ENHRY and SYGVKD. The ends were cut back, 3 bases at V and 0 bases at J, with 18 bases in the middle. In this sample, this clonotype turned up a few times. The target antigen is unknown. The sequence derives from a newborn girl in good health. The rearrangement uses TRBV10-3 and TRBJ2-4, with a tentative D call TRBD2 (6 bases). Material: cord blood. The CDR3 is CAISDTSPSVRAKNIQYF. CDR3 DNA sequence: TGTGCCATCAGTGACACCAGCCCTAGCGTCCGAGCCAAAAACATTCAGTACTTC.